A single sample gave rise to the 4 T cell receptor beta chains below, sequenced in a study of blood T cell repertoires in COVID-19. Assay used: immunoSEQ multiplex PCR; TCRdb lists only in-frame clones, some missing. The sample records roughly 250,000 clones, over 65% being singletons. Sample: peripheral blood. The receptors were gathered from an elderly woman with acute or convalescent COVID-19.

This CDR3 reads CASRASEYNEQFF. CDR3 bases: TGCGCCAGCAGGGCTAGCGAGTACAATGAGCAGTTCTTC. The rearrangement links TRBV5-1 to TRBJ2-1; a possible D gene is TRBD2 (6 bases). The CDR3 is 13 amino acids. CDR1 is SGHRS, CDR2 YFSETQ, per germline. V was trimmed by 5 bases and J by 4 bases, leaving 10 bases between them.

This chain links TRBV19 with TRBJ1-4; D gene ambiguous. V lost 6 bases and J 6 bases, leaving 14 bases between the germline ends. The CDR3 sequence is 14 residues long. The germline V gene encodes CDR1 LNHDA and CDR2 SQIVND (reference sequence). The CDR3 nucleotides read TGTGCCAGTAGGTCAGAGGGTTGGGATGAAAAACTGTTTTTT. The encoded protein is CASRSEGWDEKLFF.

CDR3 sequence reads: CAWSRVAGAQETQYF. The CDR3 DNA is TGTGCCTGGAGTAGGGTAGCGGGAGCCCAAGAGACCCAGTACTTC. The chain links TRBV30 to TRBJ2-5, with 9 positions matching TRBD2. CDR1 and CDR2 (germline): GTSNPN, SVGIG (reference sequence). There are 15 residues in the CDR3. V lost 2 bases to trimming and J lost 1 base; unmatched junction nucleotides: 5.

The V and J genes are TRBV6-6 and TRBJ1-5; 9 bases agree with TRBD1. Germline-derived CDR1 and CDR2 are MNHNY and SVGAGI (reference sequence). The V segment lost 5 bases and the J segment 7 bases; nucleotides outside the gene matches: 9. The CDR3 is 15 amino acids. The CDR3 DNA is TGTGCCAGCAGTGCACTACAGGGGGCGCGACAGCCCCAGCATTTT. Translating gives CASSALQGARQPQHF.